This T cell receptor (beta chain) is drawn from a study of T cells in Graves' hyperthyroidism and ophthalmopathy. At least ten counts were recorded for this clonotype. There are 11 residues in the CDR3. Deletions cut 9 bases from V and 5 bases from J, with 7 bases between. The study included ophthalmopathy patients with Clinical Activity Score at least 3, NOSPECS grade at least 4 and duration under 3 months. Exclusion criteria comprised uncontrolled infection, other autoimmune disease, pregnancy or lactation. RNA transcripts served as the template for amplifying TCR beta CDR3 regions. RT-PCR in the first round (using the HTBI primer set) targeted the TCR CDR3. TCRdb used MiXCR to reprocess the multiplex PCR reads, holding one entry per CDR3 protein. There are about 250,000 distinct CDR3 sequences in the sample; roughly 22% occur only once, and 50% to 75% lies in the top ten.

Input material: blood. The gene calls are TRBV12-3 or TRBV12-4 and TRBJ2-2; D is unresolved. The TCR comes from a man aged 25 to 40 with Graves' ophthalmopathy. As DNA, the CDR3 is TGTGCCAGTTATTCGACCGGGGAGCTGTTTTTT. Translating gives CASYSTGELFF.